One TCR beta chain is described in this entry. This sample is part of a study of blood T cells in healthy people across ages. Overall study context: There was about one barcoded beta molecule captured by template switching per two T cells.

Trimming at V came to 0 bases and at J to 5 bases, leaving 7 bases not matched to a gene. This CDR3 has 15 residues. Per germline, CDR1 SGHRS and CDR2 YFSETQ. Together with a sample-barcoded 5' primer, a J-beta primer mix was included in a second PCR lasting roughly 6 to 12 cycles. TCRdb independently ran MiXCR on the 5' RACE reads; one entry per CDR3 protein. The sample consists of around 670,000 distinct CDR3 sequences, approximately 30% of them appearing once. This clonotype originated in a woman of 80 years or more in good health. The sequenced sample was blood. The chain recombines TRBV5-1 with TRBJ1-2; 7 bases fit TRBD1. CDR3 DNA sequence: TGCGCCAGCAGCTTGGACGGACAGGCGCGTTATGGCTACACCTTC. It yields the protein CASSLDGQARYGYTF.